These 20 T cell receptor beta chains originate from one sample sequenced in a study of Ad26.COV2.S vaccination and SARS-CoV-2 variants. Repertoires were generated with immunoSEQ multiplex PCR, while TCRdb's copy carries only in-frame clones and drops some. The sample records some 340,000 clones, around four fifths being singletons. Treatment given: some 19 received Ad26.COV2.S at low or high dose, single or two shots; a few received placebo; per-sample allocation not given. Day 63 after the first injection of vaccine or placebo was the sampling time. The source material was peripheral blood, sampled in a trial of Ad26.COV2.S vaccine versus placebo. These receptors came from a person between 18 and 65 years old who received the Ad26.COV2.S COVID-19 vaccine or a placebo.

This chain links TRBV7-9 with TRBJ2-7, with D possibly being TRBD2 (5 bases). In germline, CDR1 is SEHNR, CDR2 FQNEAQ (reference sequence). Between the trimmed V and J ends, which lost 4 bases and 5 bases, there was a span of 12 bases. The CDR3 loop spans 13 amino acids. This chain's CDR3 is CASSYGLIHEQYF. CDR3 coding DNA: TGTGCCAGCAGCTACGGACTGATACACGAGCAGTACTTC.

This clone was counted between two and nine times. The J gene is TRBJ2-7, the V gene TRBV28; D may be TRBD2 (5 bases). The CDR3 has 16 residues. The germline gives CDR1 MDHEN, CDR2 SYDVKM. Trimming took off 6 bases at V and 3 bases at J, with 21 bases between the two ends. This chain's CDR3 is CASSSYFGGLHYEQYF. CDR3 coding DNA: TGTGCCAGCAGCAGCTATTTCGGCGGGCTACACTACGAGCAGTACTTC. Filled out from reference TRBV28 and TRBJ2-7, the complete variable domain reads DVKVTQSSRYLVKRTGEKVFLECVQDMDHENMFWYRQDPGLGLRLIYFSYDVKMKEKGDIPEGYSVSREKKERFSLILESASTNQTSMYLCASSSYFGGLHYEQYFGPGTRLTVT.

This rearrangement joins TRBV3-1 (or the pseudogene TRBV3-2) to TRBJ2-2; 8 positions match TRBD1. This CDR3 region has 16 residues. J gave up 5 bases and V 0 bases, and 5 bases lay outside the gene matches. The germline V gene encodes CDR1 LGHDT and CDR2 YNNKEL (reference sequence). CDR3 region: CASSQDTGGGTGELFF. The DNA of the CDR3 is TGTGCCAGCAGCCAAGACACAGGGGGAGGAACCGGGGAGCTGTTTTTT.

In DNA, the CDR3 is TGTGCCAGCAGCCAAGATAGGAGGTATTCACCCCTCCACTTT. Translated, it gives CASSQDRRYSPLHF. The chain is built from TRBV3-1 (or the pseudogene TRBV3-2) and TRBJ1-6; no firm D call. The germline V gene encodes CDR1 LGHDT and CDR2 YNNKEL (reference sequence). The CDR3 runs 14 residues. Trimming shortened V by 0 bases and J by 8 bases, and 8 bases separated the two germline ends.

J is TRBJ1-2 and V is TRBV7-9; 7 bases line up with TRBD1. Germline values: CDR1 SEHNR, CDR2 FQNEAQ (reference sequence). V was pared by 9 bases and J by 1 base, with 14 bases of the junction left unmatched. This CDR3 is built from 16 residues. The CDR3 sequence is CARRQKVGTVNYGYTF. The CDR3 region has the DNA TGTGCCAGGCGACAAAAGGTCGGGACAGTTAACTATGGCTACACCTTC.

For this clone: The limits of the CDR3 on the DNA are not certain, so only TCRdb's listed CDR3 is given. The V gene is TRBV9, the J gene TRBJ2-7. The length of the CDR3 is 15 amino acids, counting both ends. The germline V gene has CDR1 SGDLS and CDR2 YYNGEE. CDR3: CASSVGPGSSYEQYF.

J is TRBJ2-2 and V is TRBV28; D is ambiguous. This CDR3 region has 14 residues. The V and J ends lost 7 bases and 5 bases respectively, with 14 bases between them. Looked up from germline, CDR1 is MDHEN and CDR2 is SYDVKM. The CDR3 loop is CASTQARRTGELFF. The CDR3 region has the DNA TGTGCCAGCACCCAGGCACGGAGAACCGGGGAGCTGTTTTTT.

The chain couples TRBV27 to TRBJ1-5; TRBD1 matches 8 bases. The V gene's germline CDR1 is MNHEY and CDR2 SMNVEV (reference sequence). This CDR3 region has 17 residues. Germline trimming cut 6 bases from V and 2 bases from J; bases unmatched to any gene: 12. CDR3 in DNA: TGTGCCAGCAGGCCTGAGACAGGGGTAGCGGGCAATCAGCCCCAGCATTTT. It codes for CASRPETGVAGNQPQHF.

The chain couples TRBV11-1 to TRBJ2-1, with 7 nucleotides matching TRBD1. Per the germline V gene, CDR1 is SGHAT and CDR2 is FQDESV (reference sequence). V trimming: 8 bases; J trimming: 0 bases; junction bases outside the gene matches: 4. The CDR3 is made up of 14 amino acids. The CDR3 DNA reads as TGTGCCAGCCAAAGACAGGGCTCCTACAATGAGCAGTTCTTC. Translated: CASQRQGSYNEQFF.

Ten or more counts support this clone. The CDR3 DNA follows: TGTGCCAGCAGTGAAGAAACGGGCAGCTCCTACGAGCAGTACTTC. Translation: CASSEETGSSYEQYF. V is TRBV6-1 and J is TRBJ2-7; D unresolved. V lost 1 base to trimming and J lost 0 bases, with 10 bases between them. CDR3 size: 15 residues. Germline V gene data show CDR1 as MNHNS and CDR2 as SASEGT.

V usage is TRBV14 and J usage is TRBJ2-5; either TRBD1 or TRBD2 may supply D (5 bases each). There are 15 residues in the CDR3. Germline CDR1 SGHDN, CDR2 FVKESK. V was cut by 4 bases and J by 5 bases, with 17 bases left in between. This CDR3 is CASSRLGAGGETQYF. CDR3 DNA sequence: TGTGCCAGCAGCCGTCTAGGGGCCGGCGGGGAGACCCAGTACTTC.

V and J are TRBV7-9 and TRBJ1-2, with 9 bases lining up with TRBD1. Germline V gene sequence: CDR1 SEHNR, CDR2 FQNEAQ (reference sequence). CDR3 length: 18 residues. J lost 3 bases, V lost 4 bases, and 15 bases had no gene match. The CDR3 DNA reads TGTGCCAGCAGCTCAGGGGCTATCACAGGGGGCACGGACTATGGCTACACCTTC. It is translated as CASSSGAITGGTDYGYTF.

The chain is built from TRBV27 and TRBJ1-6; D unresolved. This CDR3 is built from 15 residues. Germline values: CDR1 MNHEY, CDR2 SMNVEV (reference sequence). Trimming stripped 3 bases from V and 7 bases from J, with 13 bases between. The CDR3 protein is CASSFLLDENSPLHF. CDR3 DNA: TGTGCCAGCAGTTTTCTTTTGGACGAAAATTCACCCCTCCACTTT.

The rearrangement joins TRBV7-9 to TRBJ2-7; TRBD2 aligns across 8 bases. From germline, CDR1 is SEHNR and CDR2 FQNEAQ (reference sequence). The CDR3 contains 15 residues. V trimming: 5 bases; J trimming: 6 bases; junction bases outside the gene matches: 12. As DNA, the CDR3 is TGTGCCAGCAGCCAATTCAGCGGGGGCCTCATCGAGCAGTACTTC. Translating it yields CASSQFSGGLIEQYF.

This clone was picked up one time. The J gene is TRBJ1-2, the V gene TRBV6-6; 8 nucleotides line up with TRBD1. The CDR3 contains 13 residues. V dropped 7 bases and J dropped 6; count of bases not matched to a gene: 7. Looked up from germline, CDR1 is MNHNY and CDR2 is SVGAGI (reference sequence). For the CDR3, the DNA is TGTGCCAGCAACCAGGACAGGGTGAATGGCTACACCTTC. Protein: CASNQDRVNGYTF.

The chain links TRBV10-3 to TRBJ2-5; D may be TRBD2 (5 bases). The CDR3 has 15 residues. Germline loops: CDR1 ENHRY, CDR2 SYGVKD. The ends were cut back, 5 bases at V and 1 base at J, with 14 bases in the middle. The CDR3 DNA follows: TGTGCCATCAGTTACGACCCCCGGGGCCAAGAGACCCAGTACTTC. It specifies CAISYDPRGQETQYF.

In the case of this clone: The sample carries other DNA sequences with the same CDR3. The chain combines TRBV18 with TRBJ2-5; the D is unclear. Deletions cut 3 bases from V and 3 bases from J, with 5 bases between. The germline V gene encodes CDR1 KGHSH and CDR2 LQKENI. The CDR3 covers 12 residues. For the CDR3, the DNA is TGTGCCAGCTCACCTCGGGAAGAGACCCAGTACTTC. This sequence encodes CASSPREETQYF.

The chain has TRBV5-8 and TRBJ2-7; D call uncertain. Deletions cut 1 base from V and 2 bases from J, with 10 bases between. This CDR3 is 14 amino acids long. Germline-derived CDR1 and CDR2 are SGHTS and YDEGEE. The CDR3 coding sequence is TGTGCCAGCAGCTTGTCAAAATATGCCTACGAGCAGTACTTC. This sequence encodes CASSLSKYAYEQYF.

In this sample, this clone turned up many times. This chain joins TRBV5-6 and TRBJ1-1; 11 bases line up with TRBD1. The CDR3 length is 14 residues. Germline V gene sequence: CDR1 SGHDT, CDR2 YYEEEE. V lost 4 bases and J lost 6; bases outside the gene matches: 5. CDR3 DNA sequence: TGTGCCAGCAGCCCCGGGACAGGGGGAGCTGAAGCTTTCTTT. Protein product: CASSPGTGGAEAFF.

The rearrangement links TRBV7-3 to TRBJ1-2, with 10 nucleotides matching TRBD1. The CDR3 runs to 13 residues. Germline V lookup: CDR1 SGHTA, CDR2 FQGTGA. With V trimmed by 3 bases and J by 14 bases, 9 bases remained unmatched. The CDR3 sequence: CASSLTGTGAGTF. CDR3 sequence (DNA): TGTGCCAGCAGCTTGACCGGGACAGGGGCGGGTACCTTC. Full variable domain (outside the CDR3, taken from reference TRBV7-3 and TRBJ1-2): GAGVSQTPSNKVTEKGKYVELRCDPISGHTALYWYRQSLGQGPEFLIYFQGTGAADDSGLPNDRFFAVRPEGSVSTLKIQRTERGDSAVYLCASSLTGTGAGTFGSGTRLTVV.